This T cell receptor (beta chain) is drawn from a study of blood T cell repertoires in COVID-19. Study-wide background: PBMCs, B-cell-depleted T cells, or T cells provided the cDNA or gDNA that made up the material.

Clones were sequenced by immunoSEQ multiplex PCR, and TCRdb holds only the in-frame ones, with some missing. The sample consists of over 200,000 clones, roughly four fifths of them appearing once. With 7 bases removed from V and 3 bases from J, the gap between germline ends came to 25 bases. The CDR3 contains 17 residues. Germline CDR1 is SNHLY and CDR2 is FYNNEI. What was sequenced was peripheral blood. This clonotype originated in a woman in her thirties or forties with acute or convalescent COVID-19. J is TRBJ2-7 and V is TRBV2; a possible D gene is TRBD2 (6 bases). CDR3 coding DNA: TGTGCCAGCAACGATGGTGGGACCGGGACTGGGGGCTACGAGCAGTACTTC. Its translation: CASNDGGTGTGGYEQYF. The full variable domain, completed using reference TRBV2 and TRBJ2-7, is EPEVTQTPSHQVTQMGQEVILRCVPISNHLYFYWYRQILGQKVEFLVSFYNNEISEKSEIFDDQFSVERPDGSNFTLKIRSTKLEDSAMYFCASNDGGTGTGGYEQYFGPGTRLTVT.